This T cell receptor (beta chain) is drawn from a study of STAT5B mutations in CD4+ large granular lymphocyte leukemia (dated 2022 in TCRdb). For the wider study: Among healthy controls, the CDR3 'QG' motif was associated with a particular HLA allele. The study compared the TCRbeta repertoires of patients with CD4+ T-cell large granular lymphocyte leukemia against the TCRbeta repertoires of healthy blood donors. The purity of purified fractions was confirmed by flow cytometry on FACSCanto II or FACSVerse to exceed 95% among lymphocytes.

This clone was seen more than once but under ten times. Its target antigen remains unknown. Because the CDR3's place on the DNA is in doubt, the DNA is left out and the CDR3 is given as listed by TCRdb. The immunoSEQ assay at survey resolution was applied to genomic DNA for sequencing of TCRbeta rearrangements. The authors' pipeline ran thus. In the TCR sequencing data, the lowest productive clonotype frequency that could be detected was 2.59 x 10-5. Only productive TCRbeta rearrangements, defined as complete and in-frame sequences, were included in the analyses. Simpson clonality, calculated in the immunoSEQ Analyzer version 3.0, was used as the measure of sample clonality. Clones were categorized by frequency as very rare, small, medium, large (1-20%) or hyperexpanded (>20%). OLGA 1.2.3 estimated generation probabilities, VDJtools produced V-gene circos plots, VDJdb was queried for specificities, and GLIPH identified CDR3 motifs. The source is immuneACCESS, and TCRdb retained only in-frame sequences with V and J called. Part of the clones is not carried over; for the studies checked, unresolved V genes explain less than half of this, and the remainder is unexplained. Clone size and V and J calls were adopted from that table, with D and trimming inferred from the DNA. The sample yields 20,000 to 25,000 clones; roughly 69% were counted once. Of the sample, 7.5% to 10% is held by the ten largest clones.

The germline V gene specifies SNHLY as CDR1 and FYNNEI as CDR2. From cysteine to phenylalanine, the CDR3 is 15 amino acids long. Here is what the overall study found, with its caveats: Enrichment of TRBV06-family usage was observed among the top patient clones (8/27) relative to healthy controls (2/35). Compared with healthy CD4+ repertoires, CD4-sorted patient repertoires appeared more clonal, and this difference remained even after the putative leukemic clones were removed. Data were not HLA-matched; higher clonality in CD4+ versus CD8+ T-LGLL could reflect the relatively small sample size. The main leukemic clonotypes were found to be private to each patient, although 25% of the main leukemic clonotypes were detected at low frequency in the non-leukemic repertoires of other patients.

Healthy controls were roughly 37 blood donors whose buffy coats came from the Finnish Red Cross blood service. All TCR-sequenced material derived from peripheral blood: patient blood samples and healthy donor buffy coats. Ficoll-Hypaque gradient centrifugation was used to isolate peripheral blood mononuclear cells. CD4+ cells were magnetically purified from the buffy coats of healthy controls. The Gentra Puregene Cell and Tissue kit was used for genomic DNA extraction, and quantification was performed on a Qubit 2.0 fluorometer. The source is a human donor in good health. The V gene is TRBV2 and the J gene is TRBJ1-2; no check of the table's D call, TRBD1, against the DNA was made. Sequences were obtained from CD4+ T cells from blood buffy coats. The CDR3 protein: CASSISDWSVGAGTF.